The clone carrying this T cell receptor beta chain was seen repeatedly, ten times or more. This sample is part of a study of early T cells in non-severe SARS-CoV-2 infection. Overall study context: The study sequenced bulk RNA from unsorted whole blood, with chains unpaired.

From the 5' RACE reads, TCRdb called clonotypes with MiXCR, one entry per CDR3 protein. The repertoire holds under 85,000 distinct CDR3 sequences, with 9.5% to 15% as singletons. Deletions cut 0 bases from V and 2 bases from J, with 7 bases between. From germline, CDR1 is KGHSH and CDR2 LQKENI. CDR3 size: 14 residues. The origin of this receptor is an adult who was a healthcare worker with PCR-confirmed SARS-CoV-2 infection or an uninfected control (not recorded which). The donor label of this sample is uncertain. Sequenced here: whole blood, sampled at baseline. The rearrangement links TRBV18 to TRBJ2-5, with TRBD2 as a possible D gene (5 bases). As DNA, the CDR3 is TGTGCCAGCTCACCACCTAGCGAACAAGAGACCCAGTACTTC. Its protein product is CASSPPSEQETQYF. Drawing the rest from reference TRBV18 and TRBJ2-5, the complete variable domain is NAGVMQNPRHLVRRRGQEARLRCSPMKGHSHVYWYRQLPEEGLKFMVYLQKENIIDESGMPKERFSAEFPKEGPSILRIQQVVRGDSAAYFCASSPPSEQETQYFGPGTRLLVL.